This T cell receptor (beta chain) was captured by sequencing in a study of PD-L1 blockade in urothelial cancer. Study information: From about 2014, patients received atezolizumab, given as 1,200 mg intravenously every 3 weeks. It was at 3 weeks (second dose) and 6 weeks after treatment start that blood was analyzed.

This clone appeared a few times. Between 1 and 8 samples per patient were obtained, pretreatment and on-treatment. Synthetically made TCR analog templates were put into each PCR as spikes. The assay was immunoSEQ multiplex PCR, and TCRdb's table has in-frame clones only and misses some. The sample consists of roughly 62,000 clones, around 80% of them appearing once. The CDR3 is made up of 16 amino acids. J was trimmed by 7 bases and V by 7 bases; bases with no gene match: 14. Germline CDR1 LNHDA, CDR2 SQIVND (reference sequence). This TCR was sampled from a man between 70 and 80 years old with urothelial cancer. The chain is built from TRBV19 and TRBJ1-1, with 11 positions matching TRBD1. The source was PBMCs, collected around atezolizumab (anti-PD-L1) treatment. The CDR3 nucleotides are TGTGCCAGTAATGAGTGGACAGGGGGCTCTCAGAATGAAGCTTTCTTT. Translation gives CASNEWTGGSQNEAFF.